This T cell receptor beta chain was captured in a study of T cells after yellow fever vaccination. 5'RACE template switching added a universal primer site and UMIs to TCR cDNA. TCRdb reprocessed the 5' RACE reads with MiXCR, giving one entry per CDR3 protein. The data hold fewer than 400,000 distinct CDR3 sequences, with 6% to 8% observed a single time. This CDR3 comprises 13 residues. Between the trimmed V and J ends, which lost 4 bases and 0 bases, there was a span of 7 bases. CDR1 is DFQATT and CDR2 is SNEGSKA in the germline V gene (reference sequence). This clonotype has just a few counts. Sequencing was performed on PBMCs, taken 5 days after the yellow fever booster vaccination. The receptor comes from a man aged 25-40 years who received the YFV17D yellow fever vaccine. The chain couples TRBV20-1 to TRBJ2-1; no reliable D call. CDR3 nucleotide sequence: TGCAGTGCTACCCCTAGCTCCTACAATGAGCAGTTCTTC. This gives the protein CSATPSSYNEQFF.